This is a list of T cell receptor beta chains from one sample in a study of T cell repertoires in cytomegalovirus infection. Their target antigens are unknown. TCRdb re-called the reads through MiXCR, storing one row per CDR3 protein. The sample shows 550,000 to 700,000 distinct CDR3 sequences, 40% of them seen only once. The starting material was cultured PBMCs, obtained from culture after CMV antigen stimulation. The source is a human donor in good health (CMV status not recorded). Some clones in this sample may be carry-over from other donors' samples. Each CDR3 is given with its conserved first and last residue. Each record gives: CDR3 length, J gene, V gene, clone size, D gene, CDR3 protein, CDR3 DNA. A D gene is named only where the DNA matches it firmly. Where a row states a size, it is once, few, many or the class of an expanded clone; other rows omit it.

13,TRBJ2-3,TRBV4-1,few,NA,CASSQWDADTQYF,TGCGCCAGCAGCCAATGGGACGCAGATACGCAGTATTTT
16,TRBJ2-3,TRBV7-9,NA,NA,CASSSNPSRWEDTQYF,TGTGCCAGCAGCTCCAACCCTAGCCGGTGGGAAGATACGCAGTATTTT
15,TRBJ2-3,TRBV7-6,NA,NA,CASSLVYRGTDTQYF,TGTGCCAGCAGCTTAGTGTACAGGGGCACAGATACGCAGTATTTT
14,TRBJ1-2,TRBV18,NA,NA,CASSPQSPQYGYTF,TGTGCCAGCTCACCTCAATCGCCCCAGTATGGCTACACCTTC
15,TRBJ1-4,TRBV27,NA,NA,CASSWGAPTNEKLFF,TGTGCCAGCAGTTGGGGAGCACCAACTAATGAAAAACTGTTTTTT
14,TRBJ2-1,TRBV5-1,NA,NA,CASSSVGGYNEQFF,TGCGCCAGCAGCTCCGTGGGAGGCTACAATGAGCAGTTCTTC
13,TRBJ2-1,TRBV7-2,once,NA,CASSLVLGYEQFF,TGTGCCAGCAGCTTAGTCCTGGGGTATGAGCAGTTCTTC
13,TRBJ1-2,TRBV6-1,NA,NA,CASSERTVYGYTF,TGTGCCAGCAGTGAAAGGACTGTGTATGGCTACACCTTC
16,TRBJ2-3,TRBV7-6,once,TRBD2,CASSSTSGRGTDTQYF,TGTGCCAGCAGCTCCACTAGCGGGCGCGGCACAGATACGCAGTATTTT
14,TRBJ2-1,TRBV7-9,few,TRBD2,CASSPEGTSVEQFF,TGTGCCAGCAGCCCCGAGGGGACTAGCGTTGAGCAGTTCTTC